This is a list of T cell receptor beta chains from one sample in a study of T cell repertoires in cytomegalovirus infection. TCRdb recomputed calls from the reads with MiXCR, one row per CDR3 protein. The sample contains about 600,000 distinct CDR3 sequences, roughly 24% of which appear only once. Input material: CD8+ T cells from PBMCs. All receptors derive from a human donor in good health (CMV status not recorded). Some clones in this sample may be carry-over from other donors' samples. CDR3s include the opening cysteine and the closing phenylalanine or tryptophan. Fields, in order: D gene, J gene, V gene, clone size, CDR3 DNA, CDR3 protein. D genes are given only for firm matches. Clone size is not always given. Where it is, it says once, few, many or a class for expanded clones.

>NA|TRBJ2-1|TRBV20-1|NA
TGCAGTGCGAGACCCAGCGATGAGCAGTTCTTC
CSARPSDEQFF
>NA|TRBJ2-5|TRBV14|few
TGTGCCAGCAGCCAAGGCAGATTATACCAAGAGACCCAGTACTTC
CASSQGRLYQETQYF
>TRBD2|TRBJ2-1|TRBV10-3|few
TGTGCCATCAATCGGGGGGGCCCCTACAATGAGCAGTTCTTC
CAINRGGPYNEQFF
>NA|TRBJ2-1|TRBV3-1|few
TGTGCCAGCTCCAGCACCCCGCGGGCGGCCAATGAGCAGTTCTTC
CASSSTPRAANEQFF
>TRBD2|TRBJ2-5|TRBV28|few
TGTGCCAGCAGTTTTTCGGGGACTAGCGGGGGGGCGGAGACCCAGTACTTC
CASSFSGTSGGAETQYF
>NA|TRBJ1-1|TRBV2|NA
TGTACCAGCGTCCGTTTAAGGGGCGCTACTGAAGCTTTCTTT
CTSVRLRGATEAFF
>TRBD1|TRBJ1-2|TRBV7-2|many
TGTGCCAGCAGCTTAGGCCCGGGACAGGGGGCCTTTTACTATGGCTACACCTTC
CASSLGPGQGAFYYGYTF
>NA|TRBJ1-2|TRBV29-1|few
TGCAGCGTTGAGACCCGACAGGTCGAACATTATGGCTACACCTTC
CSVETRQVEHYGYTF
>NA|TRBJ2-3|TRBV4-3|many
TGCGCCAGCAGCCAAGATCGTCGCGACTATACTAGCACAGATACGCAGTATTTT
CASSQDRRDYTSTDTQYF
>NA|TRBJ1-4|TRBV7-9|NA
TGTGCCAGCAGCCATACCGGGATTGTGGGTGAAAAACTGTTTTTT
CASSHTGIVGEKLFF
>NA|TRBJ2-3|TRBV7-6|few
TGTGCCAGCAGCTTGGAAGGGCCGCAGTATTTT
CASSLEGPQYF
>NA|TRBJ2-1|TRBV25-1|few
TGTGCCAGCAGTGAATCGCCCCCGAGACTAGGGACAGAGCAGTTCTTC
CASSESPPRLGTEQFF
>NA|TRBJ1-2|TRBV12-3/TRBV12-4|NA
TGTGCCAGCAGTACGGGACACCCTCCCTATGTTTATGGCTACACCTTC
CASSTGHPPYVYGYTF
>TRBD2|TRBJ2-1|TRBV7-3|many
TGTGCCAGCAGTGGTACTAGCGGCTACAATGAGCAGTTCTTC
CASSGTSGYNEQFF
>NA|TRBJ1-2|TRBV9|few
TGTGCCAGCAGCTCCAATTCCCCGGGCTACACCTTC
CASSSNSPGYTF
>NA|TRBJ1-2|TRBV28|many
TGTGCCAGCAGTTTGGCCGGGGACAATATACCTAACTATGGCTACACCTTC
CASSLAGDNIPNYGYTF
>NA|TRBJ1-1|TRBV6-2/TRBV6-3|NA
TGTGCCAGCAGTTATCTCCCCATCGACAGGTTGAACACTGAAGCTTTCTTT
CASSYLPIDRLNTEAFF
>NA|TRBJ2-1|TRBV20-1|NA
TGCAGTGCTAAAAGTCGGGGGAGGAATGAGCAGTTCTTC
CSAKSRGRNEQFF
>TRBD2|TRBJ2-7|TRBV7-9|NA
TGTACCAGCAGCTCTTCGGGACTAGCGGGGGGCGCCAGCTCCTACGAGCAGTACTTC
CTSSSSGLAGGASSYEQYF
>NA|TRBJ2-2|TRBV7-9|NA
TGTGCCTACCGGGGAGTCACCGGGGAGCTGTTTTTT
CAYRGVTGELFF
>NA|TRBJ2-1|TRBV28|NA
TGTGCCAGCAGTTTCCCCTCCCGACAGGCCCCCATGGTTGTATACAATGAGCAGTTCTTC
CASSFPSRQAPMVVYNEQFF
>TRBD2|TRBJ2-5|TRBV14|many
TGTGCCAGCAGCCGAGGACTAGCGGGGGGTGAGACCCAGTACTTC
CASSRGLAGGETQYF
>NA|TRBJ1-1|TRBV7-6|many
TGTGCCAGCAGCTTAGGAGGGGGGTCCCCCAATGAAGCTTTCTTT
CASSLGGGSPNEAFF
>TRBD2|TRBJ2-5|TRBV6-5|few
TGTGCCAGCAGATCCGGACTAGCGGGAGAAGAGACCCAGTACTTC
CASRSGLAGEETQYF
>NA|TRBJ1-2|TRBV10-3|few
TGTGCCATCAGTGACTGGACAGCCGATGGCTACACCTTC
CAISDWTADGYTF
>NA|TRBJ2-7|TRBV29-1|few
TGCAGCGCTCGGGACGTAGCCTACGAGCAGTACTTC
CSARDVAYEQYF
>NA|TRBJ2-1|TRBV20-1|few
TGCAGTGCTAGTCCCCTAAGGGTGGCAGCACACTACAATGAGCAGTTCTTC
CSASPLRVAAHYNEQFF
>NA|TRBJ2-5|TRBV6-6|NA
TGTGCCAGCAGCCCTTACGGATTGGGGCGGGGTAACCAAGAGACCCAGTACTTC
CASSPYGLGRGNQETQYF
>TRBD2|TRBJ2-1|TRBV14|NA
TGTGCCAGCAGCCAAATTAGCGGGGGAAGGTACAATGAGCAGTTCTTC
CASSQISGGRYNEQFF
>TRBD1|TRBJ1-2|TRBV2|few
TGTGCCAGCAGTGCCCCGGGACAGAGGGCCGAGGGACGCTACACCTTC
CASSAPGQRAEGRYTF
>TRBD2|TRBJ2-1|TRBV6-6|NA
TGTGCCAGCAAACACTCTAGCGGGAGATACAATGAGCAGTTCTTC
CASKHSSGRYNEQFF
>NA|TRBJ2-3|TRBV7-9|NA
TGTGCCAGCAGCTGGGGGGCGGGGGCCTCAACAGATACGCAGTATTTT
CASSWGAGASTDTQYF
>NA|TRBJ2-2|TRBV12-3/TRBV12-4|few
TGTGCCAGCAGTTGGGCGTGGACCGGGGAGCTGTTTTTT
CASSWAWTGELFF
>NA|TRBJ2-3|TRBV7-9|NA
TGTGCCAGCAGCCCTAATCAGGGTCTTACGCAGTATTTT
CASSPNQGLTQYF
>NA|TRBJ2-1|TRBV7-8|many
TGTGCCAGCAGCTTAATGGAGGGGCAGTTTACCTACAATGAGCAGTTCTTC
CASSLMEGQFTYNEQFF
>TRBD2|TRBJ2-1|TRBV5-4|few
TGTGCCAGCCGGGGGGGGCCGGGAGATGAGCAGTTCTTC
CASRGGPGDEQFF
>NA|TRBJ2-6|TRBV29-1|NA
TGCAGCGTTGGGCAAGTGGGCAAACCCTCTGGGGCCAACGTCCTGACTTTC
CSVGQVGKPSGANVLTF
>NA|TRBJ1-2|TRBV6-6|NA
TGTGCCAGCAGTAAGAGTTATGGCTACACCTTC
CASSKSYGYTF
>TRBD2|TRBJ2-5|TRBV29-1|NA
TGCAGCGCCCCTAGCGGGGGGGGGGAGACCCAGTACTTC
CSAPSGGGETQYF
>NA|TRBJ2-7|TRBV20-1|NA
TGCAGTGCTAGGGTGGGGTCCTACGAGCAGTACTTC
CSARVGSYEQYF
>TRBD2|TRBJ2-1|TRBV28|NA
TGTGCCAGCAGCACTATTCTAGCGGGGGCTAACTCTTCCTACAATGAGCAGTTCTTC
CASSTILAGANSSYNEQFF
>NA|TRBJ1-1|TRBV12-3/TRBV12-4|many
TGTGCCAGCAGTTTAGACGGGGGCGCGAAGAACACTGAAGCTTTCTTT
CASSLDGGAKNTEAFF